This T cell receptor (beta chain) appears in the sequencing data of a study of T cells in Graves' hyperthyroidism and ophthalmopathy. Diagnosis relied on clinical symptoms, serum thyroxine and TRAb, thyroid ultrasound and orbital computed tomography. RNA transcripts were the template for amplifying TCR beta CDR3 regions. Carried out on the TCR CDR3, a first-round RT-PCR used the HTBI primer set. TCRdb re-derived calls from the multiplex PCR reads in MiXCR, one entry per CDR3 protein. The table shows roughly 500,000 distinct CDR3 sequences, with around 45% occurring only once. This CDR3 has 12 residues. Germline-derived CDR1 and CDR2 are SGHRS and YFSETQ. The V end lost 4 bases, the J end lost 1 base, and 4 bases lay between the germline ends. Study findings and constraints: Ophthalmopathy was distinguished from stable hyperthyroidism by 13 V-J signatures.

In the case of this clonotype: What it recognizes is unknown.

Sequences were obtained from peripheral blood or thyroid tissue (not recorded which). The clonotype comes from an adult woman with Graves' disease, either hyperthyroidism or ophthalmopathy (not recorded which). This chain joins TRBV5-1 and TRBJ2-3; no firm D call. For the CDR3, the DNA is TGCGCCAGCAGCGCGGGCACAGATACGCAGTATTTT. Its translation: CASSAGTDTQYF. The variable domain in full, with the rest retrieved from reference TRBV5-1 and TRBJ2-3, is KAGVTQTPRYLIKTRGQQVTLSCSPISGHRSVSWYQQTPGQGLQFLFEYFSETQRNKGNFPGRFSGRQFSNSRSEMNVSTLELGDSALYLCASSAGTDTQYFGPGTRLTVL.